This TCR beta chain was profiled in a study of TIL therapy for anti-PD-1-resistant metastatic lung cancer. Across the study: Median patient age was about 56, ranging 38-75 years.

The junction had 8 bases not matched to a gene; V was cut back by 5 bases and J by 4 bases. This CDR3 comprises 16 residues. CDR1 and CDR2 from the germline V gene are ENHRY and SYGVKD. The libraries were made with immunoSEQ v3. TCRdb's copy holds only in-frame clones and misses some; the assay was immunoSEQ multiplex PCR. The sample contains about 52,000 clones, roughly 85% of which appear only once. Documented time point: pre-treatment sample, taken before nivolumab and TIL therapy. Enrollment ran from October 2017 to early 2020. The TCR was taken from a woman aged 30 to 85 with non-small cell lung cancer. The V gene is TRBV10-3, the J gene TRBJ1-2; 12 positions match TRBD1. Sequences were derived from blood, sampled at baseline. This CDR3 is CAISPGQGARGYGYTF. The CDR3 nucleotides read TGTGCCATCAGTCCGGGACAGGGGGCGAGAGGCTATGGCTACACCTTC.